What follows are 21 T cell receptor beta chains derived from one specimen sequenced in a study of blood T cell repertoires in COVID-19. Repertoires were generated with immunoSEQ multiplex PCR, while TCRdb's copy carries only in-frame clones and drops some. The table records tens of thousands of clones, approximately 80% of them present only once. Sequencing was done on a sample of peripheral blood. Source of these receptors: a man at least 80 years old with COVID-19, enrolled during active disease.

The V call is TRBV6-5, the J call TRBJ1-2; 7 positions agree with TRBD1. In germline, CDR1 is MNHEY, CDR2 SVGAGI. V shed 0 bases, J shed 4 bases, and the junction held 5 bases outside the gene matches. The CDR3 runs to 15 residues. The CDR3 nucleotides read TGTGCCAGCAGTTACTCCCCCAGGACAGGCTATGGCTACACCTTC. Translation gives CASSYSPRTGYGYTF.

The sample holds a few counts of this clone. The chain carries TRBV12-3 or TRBV12-4 and TRBJ2-7, with a weak D call TRBD2 (6 bases). This CDR3 has 13 residues. Trimming pared 6 bases from V and 1 base from J, leaving 10 bases between. The CDR3 bases are TGTGCCAGCAGCGGGGGATGGTCCTACGAGCAGTACTTC. Amino acids: CASSGGWSYEQYF.

There are a few counts of this clone. The genes are TRBV9 and TRBJ2-3, with 9 bases lining up with TRBD1. Germline CDR1 reads SGDLS; CDR2 reads YYNGEE. This CDR3 contains 18 residues. V lost 0 bases and J lost 4; bases outside the gene matches: 12. The CDR3 region has the DNA TGTGCCAGCAGCGTAGTGGGGGTAAGGACAGGGGATCCAGATACGCAGTATTTT. It encodes CASSVVGVRTGDPDTQYF.

This clone was detected a few times. The rearrangement joins TRBV3-1 (or the pseudogene TRBV3-2) to TRBJ1-6; 8 bases align to TRBD1. This CDR3 comprises 16 residues. Germline CDR1 and CDR2: LGHDT and YNNKEL (reference sequence). With 1 base clipped from V and 7 bases from J, the junction kept 6 bases outside the gene matches. The CDR3 nucleotides read TGTGCCAGCAGCCAAGTGGCCAGGGGGCCGAATTCACCCCTCCACTTT. It is translated as CASSQVARGPNSPLHF.

The chain carries TRBV28 and TRBJ1-1, with D unclear. Germline lookup yields CDR1 MDHEN and CDR2 SYDVKM. This CDR3 spans 11 amino acids. Trimming took off 4 bases at V and 4 bases at J, with 4 bases between the two ends. DNA for the CDR3: TGTGCCAGCAGTTCCATCACTGAAGCTTTCTTT. It codes for CASSSITEAFF.

The chain joins TRBV10-3 to TRBJ2-1; 9 nucleotides agree with TRBD1. After removal of 6 bases from V and 3 bases from J, the junction contained 6 bases not matched to a gene. The CDR3 is 15 residues long. CDR1 is ENHRY and CDR2 is SYGVKD in the germline V gene. CDR3 amino acids: CAISTGTGFYNEQFF. The CDR3 nucleotides read TGTGCCATCAGCACCGGGACAGGGTTCTACAATGAGCAGTTCTTC.

This clone was seen a handful of times. The V gene is TRBV5-6, the J gene TRBJ1-5, with 7 bases that match TRBD1. Germline V gene sequence: CDR1 SGHDT, CDR2 YYEEEE. Trimming at V came to 4 bases and at J to 3 bases, leaving 10 bases not matched to a gene. The CDR3 has 16 amino acids. The CDR3 region has the DNA TGTGCCAGCAGCCAAGGGGGCGGGCGGATCAATCAGCCCCAGCATTTT. This sequence encodes CASSQGGGRINQPQHF.

V and J are TRBV6-4 and TRBJ1-5; no firm D call. The CDR3 consists of 13 residues. CDR1 is MRHNA, CDR2 SNTAGT, per germline. The V gene lost 3 bases and the J gene lost 0 bases, with 3 bases spanning the gap. CDR3: CASSEHSNQPQHF. Here the CDR3 DNA reads TGTGCCAGCAGTGAACATAGCAATCAGCCCCAGCATTTT.

This chain joins TRBV7-9 and TRBJ2-1; D ambiguous. Germline CDR1 is SEHNR and CDR2 is FQNEAQ (reference sequence). This CDR3 comprises 14 residues. V dropped 4 bases and J dropped 6 bases, with 13 bases sitting between them. CDR3 sequence (DNA): TGTGCCAGCAGCTCTGACCTAGTTGTCAATGAGCAGTTCTTC. Translated, it gives CASSSDLVVNEQFF.

This sequence joins TRBV29-1 and TRBJ1-1, with TRBD1 matching over 8 bases. The germline gives CDR1 SQVTM, CDR2 ANQGSEA. The length of the CDR3 is 15 residues. V lost 2 bases and J lost 5; bases outside the gene matches: 10. CDR3: CSVELFQGARTEAFF. CDR3 in DNA: TGCAGCGTTGAACTATTCCAGGGGGCGCGGACTGAAGCTTTCTTT.

The rearrangement joins TRBV7-8 to TRBJ1-5; the D gene is possibly TRBD1 (5 bases). This CDR3 spans 17 amino acids. The germline V gene has CDR1 SGHVS and CDR2 FQNEAQ. Between the trimmed V and J ends, which lost 5 bases and 3 bases, there was a span of 20 bases. The CDR3 loop reads CASSPSTFRVSNQPQHF. The CDR3 region has the DNA TGTGCCAGCAGCCCCTCCACCTTCAGGGTCTCCAATCAGCCCCAGCATTTT.

The J gene is TRBJ2-1, the V gene TRBV28, with TRBD2 as a possible D gene (7 bases). Germline CDR1 MDHEN, CDR2 SYDVKM. V was shortened by 3 bases and J by 6 bases, with 21 bases between the two germline ends. The CDR3 consists of 17 residues. For the CDR3, the DNA is TGTGCCAGCAGTTTGGGGGCGGGGGAGCGCTTCGGCAATGAGCAGTTCTTC. Residues: CASSLGAGERFGNEQFF. Drawing the rest from reference TRBV28 and TRBJ2-1, the complete variable domain is DVKVTQSSRYLVKRTGEKVFLECVQDMDHENMFWYRQDPGLGLRLIYFSYDVKMKEKGDIPEGYSVSREKKERFSLILESASTNQTSMYLCASSLGAGERFGNEQFFGPGTRLTVL.

DNA of the CDR3: TGTGCCAGCAGGAAACAGGGACCAGCCGGGCCCCAGCATTTT. Its translation is CASRKQGPAGPQHF. The chain is built from TRBV6-5 and TRBJ1-5; D is perhaps TRBD1 (6 bases). Germline values: CDR1 MNHEY, CDR2 SVGAGI. Trimming pared 6 bases from V and 9 bases from J, leaving 18 bases between. CDR3 length: 14 residues.

The chain is built from TRBV5-4 and TRBJ2-6; 9 positions agree with TRBD1. With 4 bases clipped from V and 0 bases from J, the junction kept 5 bases outside the gene matches. The CDR3 is 17 residues long. CDR1 SGHNT and CDR2 YYREEE come from the germline V gene (reference sequence). The CDR3 bases are TGTGCCAGCAGCCTGGGACAGGGTATCTCTGGGGCCAACGTCCTGACTTTC. Amino acid sequence: CASSLGQGISGANVLTF.

The sample holds one count of this clone. The chain links TRBV18 to TRBJ2-7, with D possibly matching TRBD1 (6 bases). The germline gives CDR1 KGHSH, CDR2 LQKENI. V was trimmed by 1 base and J by 7 bases, leaving 17 bases between them. The CDR3 sequence is 15 residues long. The CDR3 here is CASSPLSGPRGEQYF. The DNA of the CDR3 is TGTGCCAGCTCACCACTTTCGGGCCCCAGGGGTGAGCAGTACTTC.

CDR3 coding DNA: TGTGCCAGCAGCTCCGGGACAGGGGGCTCAGATACGCAGTATTTT. Encoded protein: CASSSGTGGSDTQYF. The V call is TRBV11-3, the J call TRBJ2-3, with 12 bases fitting TRBD1. The CDR3 covers 15 residues. Trimming cost V 4 bases and J 4 bases; bases outside gene matches: 3. Germline assignment: CDR1 SGHNT and CDR2 YENEEA.

The chain is built from TRBV30 and TRBJ1-3, with D hard to call. The CDR3 is 15 amino acids. Looked up from germline, CDR1 is GTSNPN and CDR2 is SVGIG (reference sequence). V lost 1 base and J lost 0, with 10 bases in between. In nucleotides, the CDR3 is TGTGCCTGGAGTGCGAACAGTCCCTCTGGAAACACCATATATTTT. This sequence encodes CAWSANSPSGNTIYF.

This chain joins TRBV20-1 and TRBJ2-1; TRBD2 is a possible D gene (6 bases). The V end was cut by 3 bases, the J end by 1 base, with 10 bases between. The CDR3 consists of 14 residues. Germline V gene lookup returns CDR1 DFQATT and CDR2 SNEGSKA (reference sequence). The CDR3 sequence: CSASGRGSYNEQFF. For the CDR3, the DNA is TGCAGTGCTAGTGGGCGGGGATCCTACAATGAGCAGTTCTTC.

This clone occurred a few times. This chain links TRBV27 with TRBJ2-5; 16 bases match TRBD2. The junction had 14 bases not matched to a gene; V was cut back by 2 bases and J by 2 bases. This CDR3 is 21 amino acids long. Germline V CDR1 and CDR2: MNHEY, SMNVEV (reference sequence). In DNA form, the CDR3 reads TGTGCCAGCAGTTTAATCGGTCCTCCGGGACTAGCGGGAGGGGGACAAGAGACCCAGTACTTC. Translating it yields CASSLIGPPGLAGGGQETQYF.

This chain links TRBV10-1 with TRBJ2-1; the D gene is possibly TRBD1 (7 bases). CDR1 is WNHNN, CDR2 SYGVQD, per germline (reference sequence). V was pared by 3 bases and J by 6 bases, with 15 bases between. This CDR3 spans 15 amino acids. CDR3 region: CASSDGGTALNEQFF. The DNA for the CDR3 is TGCGCCAGCAGTGACGGCGGGACAGCTCTCAATGAGCAGTTCTTC.

A few counts support this clone. The chain carries TRBV6-1 and TRBJ1-2; D might be TRBD1 (5 bases). V lost 2 bases, J lost 5 bases, and 9 bases lay in between. In germline, CDR1 is MNHNS, CDR2 SASEGT. The CDR3 runs to 13 residues. The CDR3 DNA sequence: TGTGCCAGCAGTGAACAGGGAGGGTATGGCTACACCTTC. It specifies CASSEQGGYGYTF.